This T cell receptor beta chain was sequenced in a study of blood T cell repertoires in COVID-19. Turning to the study itself: COVID-19 samples collected from the United States, Italy and Spain covered acute and convalescent phases. T cells, B-cell-depleted T cells, or PBMCs supplied cDNA or gDNA.

In the authors' methods: Scientists estimated how many nucleated cells there were by amplifying reference gene primers. Profiled with immunoSEQ multiplex PCR; TCRdb holds only in-frame clones, not every one. V, J and clone size were drawn from that table, and D and trimming were deduced from the DNA. Here the sample spans about 46,000 clones, over 80% being singletons. CDR3 length: 16 amino acids. The germline V gene encodes CDR1 SNHLY and CDR2 FYNNEI. Trimming took off 1 base at V and 3 bases at J, with 15 bases between the two ends. The sequenced sample consisted of peripheral blood. The rearrangement links TRBV2 to TRBJ1-2; perhaps TRBD1 as D (6 bases). The source is a man aged 45-65 years with acute or convalescent COVID-19. CDR3 DNA: TGTGCCAGCAGTGAAGGGACAGCCCTTCTCTACTATGGCTACACCTTC. Translation: CASSEGTALLYYGYTF.